These 21 T cell receptor beta chains originate from one sample sequenced in a study of T cells in Graves' hyperthyroidism and ophthalmopathy. TCR beta CDR3 regions were amplified from RNA transcripts. In the first-round RT-PCR of the TCR CDR3, the HTBI primer set was used. TCRdb re-called the multiplex PCR reads through MiXCR, storing one row per CDR3 protein. The sample has around 540,000 distinct CDR3 sequences, 46% seen once. Material for sequencing was peripheral blood or thyroid tissue (not recorded which). These receptors came from a woman younger than 35 with Graves' hyperthyroidism.

On this clonotype itself: The junction and the germline gene differ at one end; a read error may be behind it. The chain joins TRBV7-2 to TRBJ1-5; the D gene is possibly TRBD1 (6 bases). Germline CDR1 reads SGHTA; CDR2 reads FQGNSA. The CDR3 runs to 15 residues. CDR3 amino acids: CASSPTPGGGQPQHF. CDR3 in DNA: TGCGCCAGCAGTCCTACCCCCGGAGGGGGTCAGCCCCAGCATTTT.

About this clonotype itself: This sequence may be a read error, since a much larger clone differs from it by one base. The chain joins TRBV24-1 to TRBJ1-5; D is possibly TRBD1 (5 bases). The CDR3 is made up of 14 amino acids. Germline V gene sequence: CDR1 KGHDR, CDR2 SFDVKD. The CDR3 spells CASSGGRSNQPQHF. As DNA, the CDR3 is TGTGCCAGCAGTGGGGGACGTAGCAATCAGCCCCAGCATTTT.

There are many counts of this clonotype. As DNA, the CDR3 is TGTGCCATCAGTGAGTCACCGGGGAGGGGAGTCGGAGCTTTCTTT. This sequence encodes CAISESPGRGVGAFF. The chain joins TRBV10-3 to TRBJ1-1, with a weak D call TRBD1 (5 bases). V lost 0 bases and J 10 bases, leaving 18 bases between the germline ends. The CDR3 spans 15 residues. Germline lookup yields CDR1 ENHRY and CDR2 SYGVKD.

Remarks on this clonotype: One junction end does not reproduce the germline sequence, and a read error may be involved. The chain links TRBV7-2 to TRBJ2-7, with D tentatively TRBD2 (5 bases). The germline V gene has CDR1 SGHTA and CDR2 FQGNSA. This CDR3 is 16 amino acids long. The DNA for the CDR3 is TGTGCCAGCAGCCTAGCCGGCAGACTGGACCTTTACGAGCAGTACTTC. It translates to CASSLAGRLDLYEQYF.

Comments on this clonotype: With a much larger clone just one base away, this may be a read error. This chain links TRBV29-1 with TRBJ1-2, with no clear D. The length of the CDR3 is 13 residues. The germline V and J ends were trimmed by 3 bases and 6 bases, with 14 bases remaining between them. Germline CDR1 reads SQVTM; CDR2 reads ANQGSEA. CDR3 protein: CSVETGPWDGYTF. CDR3 DNA: TGCAGCGTTGAGACCGGGCCTTGGGATGGCTACACCTTC.

This clonotype was seen many times. V gene TRBV7-8 combines with J gene TRBJ1-3; the D is unclear. Between the trimmed V and J ends, which lost 5 bases and 6 bases, there was a span of 14 bases. CDR1 and CDR2 from the germline V gene are SGHVS and FQNEAQ. This CDR3 has 14 amino acids. The chain's CDR3 is CASSPLVLPNTIYF. The CDR3 nucleotides read TGTGCCAGCAGCCCCTTGGTCCTCCCAAACACCATATATTTT.

CDR3: CASKQATNYGYTF. In DNA form, the CDR3 reads TGCGCCAGCAAACAGGCCACTAACTATGGCTACACCTTC. The rearrangement uses TRBV5-1 and TRBJ1-2; D may be TRBD1 (5 bases). The germline V and J ends were trimmed by 6 bases and 0 bases, with 9 bases remaining between them. Germline CDR1 SGHRS, CDR2 YFSETQ. The CDR3 length is 13 residues.

The sample holds many counts of this clonotype. The rearrangement joins TRBV5-1 to TRBJ1-6, with D possibly being TRBD1 (5 bases). There are 13 residues in the CDR3. V was shortened by 5 bases and J by 5 bases, with 8 bases between the two germline ends. Germline V gives CDR1 SGHRS, CDR2 YFSETQ. The CDR3 nucleotides are TGCGCCAGCAGGCCGACAGATAATTCACCCCTCCACTTT. Encoded protein: CASRPTDNSPLHF.

The chain links TRBV29-1 to TRBJ1-1, with 9 bases that match TRBD1. Unmatched junction bases numbered 10, after V lost 8 bases and J lost 0 bases. Per germline, CDR1 SQVTM and CDR2 ANQGSEA. The CDR3 runs to 15 residues. The chain's CDR3 is CSLFRQGVMNTEAFF. The DNA for the CDR3 is TGCAGCTTATTTAGACAGGGGGTAATGAACACTGAAGCTTTCTTT. The full variable domain, in which reference TRBV29-1 and TRBJ1-1 provide the parts outside the CDR3, is SAVISQKPSRDICQRGTSLTIQCQVDSQVTMMFWYRQQPGQSLTLIATANQGSEATYESGFVIDKFPISRPNLTFSTLTVSNMSPEDSSIYLCSLFRQGVMNTEAFFGQGTRLTVV.

This clonotype showed up many times. The CDR3 region has the DNA TGTGCCACCAGTGAGGGCCACACCGGGGAGCTGTTTTTT. As protein: CATSEGHTGELFF. The gene calls are TRBV24-1 and TRBJ2-2; unclear D gene. The germline V and J ends were trimmed by 4 bases and 3 bases, with 5 bases remaining between them. CDR3 length equals 13 residues. Germline CDR1 is KGHDR and CDR2 is SFDVKD.

A word on this clonotype: This may stem from a read error, because a much larger clone lies one nucleotide away. The chain couples TRBV29-1 to TRBJ2-6; no clear D gene. CDR3 length: 13 residues. Germline V CDR1 and CDR2: SQVTM, ANQGSEA. Trimming shortened V by 5 bases and J by 5 bases, and 10 bases separated the two germline ends. CDR3 bases: TGCAGCGTTTCTCCGTCCCGGGCCAACGTCCTGACTTTC. Encoded protein: CSVSPSRANVLTF.

The V gene is TRBV10-3, the J gene TRBJ2-1, with D possibly being TRBD2 (5 bases). The CDR3 consists of 14 residues. Germline V CDR1 and CDR2: ENHRY, SYGVKD. The V and J ends lost 0 bases and 9 bases respectively, with 12 bases between them. In nucleotides, the CDR3 is TGTGCCATCAGTGAGTCTCCTAGCCTGGCTGAGCAGTTCTTC. It encodes CAISESPSLAEQFF.

V is TRBV19 and J is TRBJ1-2, with D perhaps TRBD1 (6 bases). This CDR3 contains 15 residues. V lost 1 base and J lost 5, with 14 bases in between. The germline CDR1 and CDR2 sequences are LNHDA and SQIVND (reference sequence). Here the CDR3 DNA reads TGTGCCAGTAGTATAGGACAGGTCATTGGATATGGCTACACCTTC. It codes for CASSIGQVIGYGYTF.

This clonotype was observed a handful of times. The rearrangement joins TRBV5-1 to TRBJ1-1; perhaps TRBD1 as D (5 bases). Between the trimmed V and J ends, which lost 1 base and 6 bases, there was a span of 13 bases. The length of the CDR3 is 14 residues. Germline values: CDR1 SGHRS, CDR2 YFSETQ. CDR3 region: CASSLLVGHPEAFF. The CDR3 region has the DNA TGCGCCAGCAGCTTGTTGGTGGGGCATCCTGAAGCTTTCTTT.

This clonotype came up many times. The J gene is TRBJ2-7, the V gene TRBV7-2; D ambiguous. V lost 0 bases to trimming and J lost 1 base, with 7 bases between them. This CDR3 region has 14 residues. Germline V gene data show CDR1 as SGHTA and CDR2 as FQGNSA. CDR3 residues: CASSLAGTSYEQYF. CDR3 sequence (DNA): TGTGCCAGCAGCTTAGCCGGCACTTCCTACGAGCAGTACTTC. The whole variable domain, remainder taken from reference TRBV7-2 and TRBJ2-7, is GAGVSQSPSNKVTEKGKDVELRCDPISGHTALYWYRQSLGQGLEFLIYFQGNSAPDKSGLPSDRFSAERTGGSVSTLTIQRTQQEDSAVYLCASSLAGTSYEQYFGPGTRLTVT.

The CDR3, as DNA: TGCAGTGCATACGGGGTTGGCAGGCGAGAGACCCAGTACTTC. Its translation: CSAYGVGRRETQYF. The chain combines TRBV20-1 with TRBJ2-5, with TRBD2 as a possible D gene (5 bases). Germline V gives CDR1 DFQATT, CDR2 SNEGSKA (reference sequence). V shed 6 bases and J shed 4 bases, with 18 bases lying between them. CDR3 size: 14 residues.

The chain is built from TRBV7-2 and TRBJ1-1; possible D gene TRBD1, 5 bases. This CDR3 spans 14 amino acids. Trimming cost V 4 bases and J 6 bases, with 15 bases left between them. Germline CDR1 SGHTA, CDR2 FQGNSA. CDR3 in DNA: TGTGCCAGCAGCTCGGGGGACCCGGGTTCTGAAGCTTTCTTT. It encodes CASSSGDPGSEAFF.

This clonotype was detected a few times. The chain couples TRBV7-9 to TRBJ1-1; TRBD1 is a possible D gene (5 bases). V lost 4 bases and J lost 4, with 7 bases in between. The CDR3 covers 12 residues. Per the germline V gene, CDR1 is SEHNR and CDR2 is FQNEAQ (reference sequence). The CDR3 nucleotides read TGTGCCAGCAGCTGGGGCGGCACTGAAGCTTTCTTT. This translates into CASSWGGTEAFF.

This clonotype was counted only a few times. J is TRBJ2-5 and V is TRBV19; D gene uncertain. The CDR3 is made up of 15 amino acids. Germline V gene lookup returns CDR1 LNHDA and CDR2 SQIVND (reference sequence). Between the trimmed V and J ends, which lost 4 bases and 5 bases, there was a span of 17 bases. Here the CDR3 reads CASSKGRVDRETQYF. The CDR3 region has the DNA TGTGCCAGTAGTAAAGGGCGAGTGGATCGTGAGACCCAGTACTTC.

The V and J genes are TRBV25-1 and TRBJ1-4, with D tentatively TRBD1 (5 bases). Trimming left V 1 base short and J 8 bases short, with 14 bases between. This CDR3 comprises 15 residues. The germline CDR1 and CDR2 sequences are MGHDK and SYGVNS. CDR3 amino acids: CASSELGREEEKLFF. CDR3 in DNA: TGTGCCAGCAGTGAATTGGGCAGGGAGGAAGAAAAACTGTTTTTT.

The rearrangement joins TRBV15 to TRBJ1-6; D remains ambiguous. Germline V gene data show CDR1 as LNHNV and CDR2 as YYDKDF (reference sequence). CDR3 size: 14 residues. Trimming took 3 bases from V and 8 from J, leaving 11 bases between them. The CDR3 is CATSRTGGDSPLHF. The CDR3 region has the DNA TGTGCCACCAGCAGGACCGGCGGCGATTCACCCCTCCACTTT.